Listed below are T cell receptor beta chains from one sample, sequenced in a study of T-cell reconstitution after alpha-beta-depleted transplantation in children. TCRdb recomputed calls from the PCR reads with MiXCR, one row per CDR3 protein. The table has a few hundred thousand distinct CDR3 sequences, approximately 11% seen once. This material consisted of PBMCs from the stem cell graft donor, taken from the stem cell graft. These receptors were obtained from a human donor who donated a stem cell graft to a child with acute myeloid leukemia. The CDR3 runs from the conserved cysteine through the conserved F or W. The D gene is left open where the match is weak. The size field is filled for only some rows; it gives once, few, many or a size class.

j_call | d_call | v_call | clone_size | cdr3_aa | cdr3_nt
TRBJ1-1 | . | TRBV30 | . | CAWSVGTEAFF | TGTGCCTGGAGTGTCGGCACTGAAGCTTTCTTT
TRBJ2-5 | TRBD1 | TRBV12-3/TRBV12-4 | . | CASSWTGQETQYF | TGTGCCAGCAGTTGGACAGGCCAAGAGACCCAGTACTTC
TRBJ2-1 | TRBD2 | TRBV27 | few | CASSGGLRGGRGEQFF | TGTGCCAGCAGTGGGGGGTTGCGGGGAGGGAGAGGTGAGCAGTTCTTC
TRBJ2-6 | . | TRBV2 | . | CASSDRPLAGANVLTF | TGTGCCAGCAGTGACCGACCTTTAGCTGGGGCCAACGTCCTGACTTTC
TRBJ2-2 | . | TRBV5-1 | . | CASSLVLGTNTGELFF | TGCGCCAGCAGCTTGGTTCTGGGGACGAACACCGGGGAGCTGTTTTTT
TRBJ1-1 | . | TRBV5-1 | few | CARRGWSGSGDTEAFF | TGCGCCAGAAGAGGCTGGTCAGGGTCTGGGGACACTGAAGCTTTCTTT
TRBJ2-5 | . | TRBV7-9 | . | CAGRLGSGHQETQYF | TGTGCCGGCAGGTTAGGGTCAGGCCACCAAGAGACCCAGTACTTC
TRBJ2-7 | TRBD2 | TRBV5-4 | . | CASSFRLAEYEQYF | TGTGCCAGCAGCTTCCGACTAGCGGAATACGAGCAGTACTTC
TRBJ2-7 | TRBD1 | TRBV3-1 | few | CASSQEGGTGFHEQYF | TGTGCCAGCAGCCAAGAAGGGGGGACAGGCTTCCACGAGCAGTACTTC
TRBJ1-4 | . | TRBV27 | few | CASRPLPGQTEKLFF | TGTGCCAGCAGGCCTCTCCCGGGCCAGACAGAAAAACTGTTTTTT
TRBJ2-7 | . | TRBV7-9 | . | CASSFHDGYSYEQYF | TGTGCCAGCAGCTTCCATGACGGGTACTCCTACGAGCAGTACTTC
TRBJ1-5 | TRBD1 | TRBV24-1 | many | CATRSIRLVARGPGCSDQPQHF | TGTGCCACCAGAAGTATTCGGTTGGTTGCCAGGGGGCCGGGGTGTTCGGATCAGCCCCAGCATTTT
TRBJ1-5 | . | TRBV12-3/TRBV12-4 | few | CASSLIQDPQPQHF | TGTGCCAGCAGTTTGATACAGGATCCCCAGCCCCAGCATTTT
TRBJ2-3 | . | TRBV6-2/TRBV6-3 | few | CASSYGERDSRGKDTQYF | TGTGCCAGCAGTTACGGGGAACGCGACTCCAGAGGAAAAGATACGCAGTATTTT
TRBJ2-7 | TRBD2 | TRBV4-1 | few | CASSQAPSGSPYEQYF | TGCGCCAGCAGCCAAGCCCCTAGCGGGAGCCCATACGAGCAGTACTTC
TRBJ2-7 | TRBD2 | TRBV5-1 | few | CASSMGLAASYEQYF | TGCGCCAGCAGCATGGGACTAGCGGCCTCCTACGAGCAGTACTTC
TRBJ1-4 | TRBD1 | TRBV12-3/TRBV12-4 | . | CASRKGQGFEKLFF | TGTGCCAGCAGGAAGGGACAGGGTTTTGAAAAACTGTTTTTT
TRBJ2-5 | TRBD2 | TRBV12-3/TRBV12-4 | few | CASSDTSGGQETQYF | TGTGCCAGCAGTGACACTAGCGGGGGTCAAGAGACCCAGTACTTC
TRBJ2-1 | . | TRBV6-1 | many | CASNEGEGSYNEQFF | TGTGCCAGCAACGAGGGCGAAGGCTCCTACAATGAGCAGTTCTTC
TRBJ2-3 | . | TRBV18 | few | CASSPPSRGLTDTQYF | TGTGCCAGCTCACCACCGTCCCGGGGTCTAACAGATACGCAGTATTTT
TRBJ2-2 | . | TRBV9 | . | CASSLTRGATGELFF | TGTGCCAGCAGCCTAACCAGGGGGGCAACCGGGGAGCTGTTTTTT
TRBJ2-7 | . | TRBV5-1 | few | CASSSIGTNYEQYF | TGCGCCAGCAGCTCCATCGGGACAAACTACGAGCAGTACTTC
TRBJ2-2 | . | TRBV20-1 | many | CSARPLQGNTGELFF | TGCAGTGCTAGACCCCTCCAGGGGAACACCGGGGAGCTGTTTTTT
TRBJ1-2 | . | TRBV12-3/TRBV12-4 | . | CASSLRVDANYGYTF | TGTGCCAGCAGTTTAAGGGTCGATGCTAACTATGGCTACACCTTC
TRBJ2-7 | TRBD2 | TRBV7-2 | few | CASSSLETSASYEQYF | TGTGCCAGCAGCTCCCTCGAGACTAGCGCTTCCTACGAGCAGTACTTC
TRBJ2-2 | TRBD2 | TRBV29-1 | many | CSVATSGGTGELFF | TGCAGCGTCGCAACTAGCGGGGGCACCGGGGAGCTGTTTTTT
TRBJ1-2 | TRBD1 | TRBV27 | many | CASSPGQGGAYTF | TGTGCCAGCAGCCCGGGACAGGGTGGAGCCTACACCTTC
TRBJ1-5 | TRBD1 | TRBV20-1 | . | CSARATDRKSNQPQHF | TGCAGTGCTAGAGCGACGGACAGGAAGTCCAATCAGCCCCAGCATTTT
TRBJ2-7 | . | TRBV6-2/TRBV6-3 | . | CASSNAVGVYEQYF | TGTGCCAGCAGTAACGCAGTGGGGGTCTACGAGCAGTACTTC
TRBJ1-6 | TRBD1 | TRBV4-2 | . | CASSQRTGGYNSPLHF | TGTGCCAGCAGCCAGAGGACAGGGGGTTATAATTCACCCCTCCACTTT
TRBJ2-5 | . | TRBV29-1 | few | CSGSGPGIGGTQYF | TGCAGCGGCTCGGGACCGGGGATTGGAGGGACCCAGTACTTC
TRBJ2-4 | . | TRBV20-1 | few | CSARTRGYIQYF | TGCAGTGCTAGAACCCGGGGCTACATTCAGTACTTC
TRBJ2-3 | TRBD2 | TRBV7-2 | few | CASSVYSGASTDTQYF | TGTGCCAGCAGCGTATATAGCGGGGCTAGCACAGATACGCAGTATTTT
TRBJ1-2 | . | TRBV6-6 | . | CASKRDGYTF | TGTGCCAGCAAGAGGGACGGCTACACCTTC
TRBJ2-1 | TRBD2 | TRBV20-1 | few | CSAKLAGGGNEQFF | TGCAGTGCAAAACTAGCGGGGGGCGGAAATGAGCAGTTCTTC
TRBJ2-2 | TRBD1 | TRBV29-1 | few | CSVGGQGTGELFF | TGCAGCGTAGGGGGACAGGGCACCGGGGAGCTGTTTTTT
TRBJ2-2 | . | TRBV7-3 | . | CASSPSRDRSGELFF | TGTGCCAGCAGCCCCTCCAGGGATAGGTCCGGGGAGCTGTTTTTT
TRBJ1-4 | . | TRBV4-1 | . | CASSQAQGGGEKLFF | TGCGCCAGCAGCCAAGCACAGGGTGGTGGTGAAAAACTGTTTTTT